The sequence of this T cell receptor beta chain was determined in a study of T cell responses to AZD1222 COVID-19 vaccine. Assay: immunoSEQ multiplex PCR; the TCRdb copy retains only in-frame clones and omits some. The table has approximately 50,000 clones, 80% to 90% seen once. Germline CDR1 reads SGHTA; CDR2 reads FQGNSA. The CDR3 length is 13 residues. V lost 4 bases and J 7 bases, leaving 11 bases between the germline ends. The study's findings and limits: With dominance at 160-218 and 743-854, vaccine-associated CD4 TCRs spanned spike. It was only after the peak T cell response that any repertoires were sampled.

This clone was seen once. Its specificity is not known. The chain uses TRBV7-2 and TRBJ2-1, with TRBD2 as a possible D gene (6 bases). The source was peripheral blood, collected on day 0 of AZD1222 vaccination. This TCR derives from an adult in good health. This chain's CDR3 is CASSSGTSNEQFF. CDR3 nucleotide sequence: TGTGCCAGCAGCTCCGGGACTTCTAATGAGCAGTTCTTC.